This T cell receptor beta chain was recovered during a study of cytomegalovirus exposure and HLA in healthy donors. Study findings and constraints: A cluster of highly shared sequence variants was likely a sequencing artifact.

Healthy bone marrow donors made up the donors. CDR1 is MNHEY, CDR2 SMNVEV, per germline (reference sequence). V lost 5 bases and J 0 bases, leaving 15 bases between the germline ends. The CDR3 contains 16 residues. The PCR contained 60 Vbeta and 13 Jbeta primers. Sequencing was performed with immunoSEQ multiplex PCR; in TCRdb, only in-frame clones are kept and a portion is missing. This table holds 100,000 or so clones, about three quarters found once. With respect to this clone: Its specificity is unknown.

The J gene is TRBJ2-3, the V gene TRBV27; TRBD2 is a possible D gene (5 bases). This TCR was sampled from a man aged 25-45 years in good health and CMV-seropositive. Material: PBMCs. The CDR3: CASSPHSSGSTDTQYF. The CDR3, as DNA: TGTGCCAGCAGTCCCCATTCAAGCGGTAGCACAGATACGCAGTATTTT.